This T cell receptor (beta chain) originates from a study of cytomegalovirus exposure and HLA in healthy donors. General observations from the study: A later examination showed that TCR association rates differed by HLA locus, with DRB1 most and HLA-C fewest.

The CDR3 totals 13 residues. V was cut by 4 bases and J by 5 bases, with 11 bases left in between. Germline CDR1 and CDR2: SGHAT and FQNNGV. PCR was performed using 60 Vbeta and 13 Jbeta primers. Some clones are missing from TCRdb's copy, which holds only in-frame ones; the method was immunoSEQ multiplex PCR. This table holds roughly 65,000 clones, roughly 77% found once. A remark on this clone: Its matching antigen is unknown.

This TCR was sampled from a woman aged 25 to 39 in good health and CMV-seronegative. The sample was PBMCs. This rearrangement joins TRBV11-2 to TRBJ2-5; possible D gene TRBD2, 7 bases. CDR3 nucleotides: TGTGCCAGCAGCTCCCGGGGGGCGGAGACCCAGTACTTC. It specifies CASSSRGAETQYF.